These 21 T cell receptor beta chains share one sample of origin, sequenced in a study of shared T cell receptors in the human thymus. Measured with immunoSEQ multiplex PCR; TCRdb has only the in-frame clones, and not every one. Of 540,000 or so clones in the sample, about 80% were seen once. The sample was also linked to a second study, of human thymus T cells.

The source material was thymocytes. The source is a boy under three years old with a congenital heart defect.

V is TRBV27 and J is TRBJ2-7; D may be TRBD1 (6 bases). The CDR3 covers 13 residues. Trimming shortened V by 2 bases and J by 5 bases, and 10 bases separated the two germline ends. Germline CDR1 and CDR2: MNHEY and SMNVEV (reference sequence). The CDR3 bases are TGTGCCAGCAGTTTAACAGGGCCTAACGAGCAGTACTTC. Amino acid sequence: CASSLTGPNEQYF.

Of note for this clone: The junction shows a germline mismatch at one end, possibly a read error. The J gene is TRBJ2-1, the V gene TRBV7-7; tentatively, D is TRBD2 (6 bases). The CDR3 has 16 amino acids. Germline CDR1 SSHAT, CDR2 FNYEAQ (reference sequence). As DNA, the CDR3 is TGTGCTAGCAGCCCGGTCATGGGGGGATCCTACAATGAGCAGTTCTTC. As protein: CASSPVMGGSYNEQFF.

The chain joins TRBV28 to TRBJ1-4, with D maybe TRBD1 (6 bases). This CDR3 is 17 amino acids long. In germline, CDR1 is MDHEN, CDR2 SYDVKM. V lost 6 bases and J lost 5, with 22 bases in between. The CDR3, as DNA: TGTGCCAGCAGACACCGCGCCGGACAGCCGAAAAATGAAAAACTGTTTTTT. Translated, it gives CASRHRAGQPKNEKLFF.

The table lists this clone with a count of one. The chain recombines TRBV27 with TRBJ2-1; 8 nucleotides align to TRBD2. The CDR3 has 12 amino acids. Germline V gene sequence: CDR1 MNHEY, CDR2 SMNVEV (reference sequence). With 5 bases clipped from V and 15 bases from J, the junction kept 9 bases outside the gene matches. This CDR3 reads CASSQGTSSRFF. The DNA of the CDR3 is TGTGCCAGCAGTCAGGGGACTAGTTCGAGGTTCTTC.

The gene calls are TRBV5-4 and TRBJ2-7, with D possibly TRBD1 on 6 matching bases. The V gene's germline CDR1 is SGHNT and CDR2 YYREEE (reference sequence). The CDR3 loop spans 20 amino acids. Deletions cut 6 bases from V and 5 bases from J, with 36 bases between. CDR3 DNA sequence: TGTGCCAGCAACTCACTGTCGGGCAGGGGCCTCCCGGTGGGCTTGGACGAGCAGTACTTC. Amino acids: CASNSLSGRGLPVGLDEQYF.

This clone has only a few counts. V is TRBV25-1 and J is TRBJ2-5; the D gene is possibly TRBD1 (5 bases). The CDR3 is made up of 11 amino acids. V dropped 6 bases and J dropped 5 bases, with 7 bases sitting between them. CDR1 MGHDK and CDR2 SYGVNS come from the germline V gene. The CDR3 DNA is TGTGCCAGCAGAAGGGGTGAGACCCAGTACTTC. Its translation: CASRRGETQYF.

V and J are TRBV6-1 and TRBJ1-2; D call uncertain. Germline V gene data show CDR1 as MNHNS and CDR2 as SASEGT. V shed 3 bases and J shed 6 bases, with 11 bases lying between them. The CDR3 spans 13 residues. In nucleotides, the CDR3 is TGTGCCAGCAGTGAGTATTCGAGGGATGGCTACACCTTC. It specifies CASSEYSRDGYTF.

CDR3 loop: CASSQSAAGKAYEQYF. As DNA, the CDR3 is TGCGCCAGCAGTCAATCGGCGGCAGGGAAGGCCTACGAGCAGTACTTC. The chain combines TRBV23-1 with TRBJ2-7; D perhaps matches TRBD1 (5 bases). TRBV23-1 is an ORF, and what it does is uncertain. The CDR3 contains 16 residues. Trimming took 0 bases from V and 2 from J, leaving 14 bases between them.

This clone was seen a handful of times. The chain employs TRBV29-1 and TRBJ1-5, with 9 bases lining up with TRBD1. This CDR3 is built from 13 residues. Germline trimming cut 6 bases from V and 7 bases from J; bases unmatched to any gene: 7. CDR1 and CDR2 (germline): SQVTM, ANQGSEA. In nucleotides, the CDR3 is TGCAGCGTCGCGGACAGGGGAGGACAGCCCCAGCATTTT. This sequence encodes CSVADRGGQPQHF.

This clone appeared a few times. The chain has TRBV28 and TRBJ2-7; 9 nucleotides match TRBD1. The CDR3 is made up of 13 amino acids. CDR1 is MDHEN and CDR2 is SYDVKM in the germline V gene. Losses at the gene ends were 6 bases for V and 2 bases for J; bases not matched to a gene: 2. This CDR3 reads CASRHRGPYEQYF. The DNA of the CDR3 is TGTGCCAGCAGACACAGGGGGCCCTACGAGCAGTACTTC.

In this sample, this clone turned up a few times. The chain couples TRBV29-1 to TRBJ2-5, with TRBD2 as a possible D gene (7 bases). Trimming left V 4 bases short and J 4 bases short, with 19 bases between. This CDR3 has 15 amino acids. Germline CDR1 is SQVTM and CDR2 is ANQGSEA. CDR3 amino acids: CSVGGGGNLRETQYF. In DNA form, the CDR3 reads TGCAGCGTTGGGGGAGGGGGGAATTTACGAGAGACCCAGTACTTC.

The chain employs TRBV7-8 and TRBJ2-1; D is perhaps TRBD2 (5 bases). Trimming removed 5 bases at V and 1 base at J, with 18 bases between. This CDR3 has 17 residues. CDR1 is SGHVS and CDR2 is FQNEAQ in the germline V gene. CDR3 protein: CASSHISWRRSYNEQFF. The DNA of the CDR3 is TGTGCCAGCAGCCATATCTCTTGGCGGAGGTCCTACAATGAGCAGTTCTTC.

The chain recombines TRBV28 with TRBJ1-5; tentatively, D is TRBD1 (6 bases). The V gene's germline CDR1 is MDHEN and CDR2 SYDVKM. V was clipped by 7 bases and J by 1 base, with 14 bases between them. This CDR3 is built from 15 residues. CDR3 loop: CASNGGGASNQPQHF. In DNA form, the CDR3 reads TGTGCCAGCAATGGGGGGGGCGCAAGCAATCAGCCCCAGCATTTT.

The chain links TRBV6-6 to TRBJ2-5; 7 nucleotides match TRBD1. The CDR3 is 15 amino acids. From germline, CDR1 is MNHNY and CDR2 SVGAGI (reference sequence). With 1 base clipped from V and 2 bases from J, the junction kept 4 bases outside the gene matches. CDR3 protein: CASSYLQGQQETQYF. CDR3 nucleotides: TGTGCCAGCAGTTACTTACAGGGACAGCAAGAGACCCAGTACTTC.

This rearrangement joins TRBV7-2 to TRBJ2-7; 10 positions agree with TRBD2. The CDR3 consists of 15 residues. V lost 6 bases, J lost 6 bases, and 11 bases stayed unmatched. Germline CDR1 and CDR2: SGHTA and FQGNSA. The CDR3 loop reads CASSPSGSRSGEQYF. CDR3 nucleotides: TGTGCCAGCAGTCCTAGCGGGAGCCGGAGCGGCGAGCAGTACTTC.

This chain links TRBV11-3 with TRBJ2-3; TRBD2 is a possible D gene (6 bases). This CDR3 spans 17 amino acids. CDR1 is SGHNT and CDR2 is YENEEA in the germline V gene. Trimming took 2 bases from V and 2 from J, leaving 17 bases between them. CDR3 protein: CASSLPLRDSLTDTQYF. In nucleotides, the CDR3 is TGTGCCAGCAGCTTACCACTCCGGGACTCGCTCACAGATACGCAGTATTTT.

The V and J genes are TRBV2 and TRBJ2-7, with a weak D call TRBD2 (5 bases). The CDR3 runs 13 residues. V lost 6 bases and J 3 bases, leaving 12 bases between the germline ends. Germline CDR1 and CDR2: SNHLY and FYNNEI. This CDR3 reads CASRMDLNYEQYF. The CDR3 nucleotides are TGTGCCAGCAGGATGGACTTGAACTACGAGCAGTACTTC.

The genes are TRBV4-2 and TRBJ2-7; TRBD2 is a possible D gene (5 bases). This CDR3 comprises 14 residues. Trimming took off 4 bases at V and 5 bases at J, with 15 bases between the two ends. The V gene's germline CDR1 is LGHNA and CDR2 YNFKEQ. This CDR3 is CASSRGIAVHEQYF. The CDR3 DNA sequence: TGTGCCAGCAGCCGAGGGATCGCGGTCCACGAGCAGTACTTC.

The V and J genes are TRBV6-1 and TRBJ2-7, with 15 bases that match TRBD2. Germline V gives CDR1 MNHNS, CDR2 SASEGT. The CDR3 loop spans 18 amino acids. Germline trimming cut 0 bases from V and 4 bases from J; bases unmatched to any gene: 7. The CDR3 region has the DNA TGTGCCAGCAGTGAAGCTTGTGGGACTAGCGGGAGGTTATACGAGCAGTACTTC. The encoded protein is CASSEACGTSGRLYEQYF.

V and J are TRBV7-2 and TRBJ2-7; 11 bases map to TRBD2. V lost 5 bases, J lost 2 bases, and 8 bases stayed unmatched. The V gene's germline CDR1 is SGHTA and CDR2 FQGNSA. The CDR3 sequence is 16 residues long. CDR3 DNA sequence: TGTGCCAGCAGCCCTGAGACTAGCGGGGCGACCTACGAGCAGTACTTC. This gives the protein CASSPETSGATYEQYF.

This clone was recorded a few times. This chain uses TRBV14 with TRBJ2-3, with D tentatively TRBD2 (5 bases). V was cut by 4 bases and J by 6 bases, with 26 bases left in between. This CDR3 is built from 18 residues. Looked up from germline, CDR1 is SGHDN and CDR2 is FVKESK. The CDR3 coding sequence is TGTGCCAGCAGCCTAGATTCCCGACTTTTGGAGGCGAGTGATACGCAGTATTTT. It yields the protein CASSLDSRLLEASDTQYF. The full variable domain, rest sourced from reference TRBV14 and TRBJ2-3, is EAGVTQFPSHSVIEKGQTVTLRCDPISGHDNLYWYRRVMGKEIKFLLHFVKESKQDESGMPNNRFLAERTGGTYSTLKVQPAELEDSGVYFCASSLDSRLLEASDTQYFGPGTRLTVL.